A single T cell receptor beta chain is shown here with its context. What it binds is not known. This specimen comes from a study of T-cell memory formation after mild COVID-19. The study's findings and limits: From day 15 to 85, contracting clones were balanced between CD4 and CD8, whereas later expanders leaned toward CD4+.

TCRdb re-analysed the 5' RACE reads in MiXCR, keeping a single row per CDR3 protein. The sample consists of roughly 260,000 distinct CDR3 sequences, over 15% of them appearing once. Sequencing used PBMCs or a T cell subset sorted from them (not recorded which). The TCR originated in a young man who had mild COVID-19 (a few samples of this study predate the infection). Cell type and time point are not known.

DNA of the CDR3: TGTGCCAGCAGCCGAGAGACTGCAGGGCCCTACGAGCAGTACTTC. Its translation: CASSRETAGPYEQYF. The chain joins TRBV14 to TRBJ2-7, with D tentatively TRBD1 (5 bases). V was shortened by 4 bases and J by 2 bases, with 15 bases between the two germline ends. There are 15 residues in the CDR3. The germline V gene encodes CDR1 SGHDN and CDR2 FVKESK. Full variable domain (missing parts from reference TRBV14 and TRBJ2-7): EAGVTQFPSHSVIEKGQTVTLRCDPISGHDNLYWYRRVMGKEIKFLLHFVKESKQDESGMPNNRFLAERTGGTYSTLKVQPAELEDSGVYFCASSRETAGPYEQYFGPGTRLTVT.